One and the same sample provided the 13 T cell receptor beta chains below, sequenced in a study of T cell responses to AZD1222 COVID-19 vaccine. Data came from immunoSEQ multiplex PCR; TCRdb stores just in-frame clones and leaves some out. The profile shows roughly 87,000 clones, around 89% of them singletons. Sample: peripheral blood, taken 28 days after the second AZD1222 dose. These receptor sequences come from an adult who received the AZD1222 COVID-19 vaccine.

For the CDR3, the DNA is TGTGCCAGCAGCCACAATACGCGCCCGATTAGCACAGATACGCAGTATTTT. Its translation is CASSHNTRPISTDTQYF. The chain employs TRBV27 and TRBJ2-3, with D unresolved. The CDR3 totals 17 residues. V shed 6 bases and J shed 0 bases, with 19 bases lying between them. Germline loops: CDR1 MNHEY, CDR2 SMNVEV (reference sequence).

The chain carries TRBV5-1 and TRBJ2-6; the D is unclear. CDR1 and CDR2 from the germline V gene are SGHRS and YFSETQ. The CDR3 extends over 14 amino acids. The V gene lost 1 base and the J gene lost 2 bases, with 4 bases spanning the gap. In nucleotides, the CDR3 is TGCGCCAGCAGCTTGAGTACTGGGGCCAACGTCCTGACTTTC. Its translation is CASSLSTGANVLTF. Supplemented by reference TRBV5-1 and TRBJ2-6, the full variable domain reads KAGVTQTPRYLIKTRGQQVTLSCSPISGHRSVSWYQQTPGQGLQFLFEYFSETQRNKGNFPGRFSGRQFSNSRSEMNVSTLELGDSALYLCASSLSTGANVLTFGAGSRLTVL.

V is TRBV18 and J is TRBJ1-3, with D possibly matching TRBD1 (6 bases). CDR3 length: 15 amino acids. Trimming stripped 4 bases from V and 2 bases from J, with 12 bases between. Germline-derived CDR1 and CDR2 are KGHSH and LQKENI. The CDR3 loop reads CASSLGQSAGNTIYF. CDR3 in DNA: TGTGCCAGCTCACTTGGACAGTCGGCTGGAAACACCATATATTTT.

The rearrangement links TRBV7-3 to TRBJ2-5; D is possibly TRBD1 (6 bases). This CDR3 region has 13 residues. Per germline, CDR1 SGHTA and CDR2 FQGTGA. Trimming took 5 bases from V and 5 from J, leaving 12 bases between them. CDR3 sequence: CASSPQGPETQYF. In DNA form, the CDR3 reads TGTGCCAGCAGCCCACAGGGTCCCGAGACCCAGTACTTC.

This clone was detected many times. The gene calls are TRBV7-2 and TRBJ2-3, with TRBD2 matching over 8 bases. The CDR3 has 15 residues. From germline, CDR1 is SGHTA and CDR2 FQGNSA. V was pared by 6 bases and J by 3 bases, with 8 bases of the junction left unmatched. The CDR3 is CASRTEERGTDTQYF. In DNA, the CDR3 is TGTGCCAGCAGGACAGAGGAGCGGGGGACAGATACGCAGTATTTT.

The gene calls are TRBV5-1 and TRBJ1-1; D possibly corresponds to TRBD1 (6 bases). The V end lost 0 bases, the J end lost 0 bases, and 9 bases lay between the germline ends. This CDR3 is built from 15 residues. Looked up from germline, CDR1 is SGHRS and CDR2 is YFSETQ. CDR3 region: CASSLVRGVNTEAFF. DNA of the CDR3: TGCGCCAGCAGCTTGGTTAGGGGGGTGAACACTGAAGCTTTCTTT.

The chain is built from TRBV27 and TRBJ2-4; D uncertain. V was cut by 2 bases and J by 0 bases, with 11 bases left in between. CDR3 length: 16 residues. The V gene's germline CDR1 is MNHEY and CDR2 SMNVEV (reference sequence). In DNA form, the CDR3 reads TGTGCCAGCAGTTTAAGGGCTACACTAGCCAAAAACATTCAGTACTTC. Translating it yields CASSLRATLAKNIQYF.

This chain links TRBV3-1 (or the pseudogene TRBV3-2) with TRBJ1-4, with D perhaps TRBD1 (5 bases). The germline V gene has CDR1 LGHDT and CDR2 YNNKEL (reference sequence). With 1 base removed from V and 3 bases from J, the gap between germline ends came to 9 bases. This CDR3 is built from 15 residues. The CDR3, as DNA: TGTGCCAGCAGCCAAGGGACACTCTCTAATGAAAAACTGTTTTTT. This sequence encodes CASSQGTLSNEKLFF.

V is TRBV9 and J is TRBJ2-1; D uncertain. The V gene's germline CDR1 is SGDLS and CDR2 YYNGEE. The germline V and J ends were trimmed by 0 bases and 0 bases, with 7 bases remaining between them. This CDR3 is built from 15 residues. The CDR3 DNA reads as TGTGCCAGCAGCGTAGAACGTGCCTCCTACAATGAGCAGTTCTTC. This gives the protein CASSVERASYNEQFF.

The rearrangement uses TRBV3-1 (or the pseudogene TRBV3-2) and TRBJ2-2; no clear D. The germline V gene has CDR1 LGHDT and CDR2 YNNKEL (reference sequence). Trimming cost V 2 bases and J 0 bases, with 4 bases left between them. CDR3 length equals 14 residues. In nucleotides, the CDR3 is TGTGCCAGCAGCCAAAGCCCGAACACCGGGGAGCTGTTTTTT. Translation gives CASSQSPNTGELFF.

This chain connects TRBV28 to TRBJ1-2; D is uncertain. Looked up from germline, CDR1 is MDHEN and CDR2 is SYDVKM. The V end lost 3 bases, the J end lost 8 bases, and 16 bases lay between the germline ends. The length of the CDR3 is 14 residues. CDR3 loop: CASSFGPSALGYTF. Here the CDR3 DNA reads TGTGCCAGCAGTTTTGGCCCCTCGGCACTCGGCTACACCTTC.

The chain uses TRBV19 and TRBJ1-2, with TRBD1 identical over 9 bases. Germline values: CDR1 LNHDA, CDR2 SQIVND (reference sequence). The CDR3 extends over 16 amino acids. Trimming removed 4 bases from V and 4 bases from J; junction bases left unmatched: 10. Here the CDR3 DNA reads TGTGCCAGTAGTACTCCCCCGGGACAGGGAAGCTATGGCTACACCTTC. This sequence encodes CASSTPPGQGSYGYTF.

The chain employs TRBV2 and TRBJ1-5; 11 bases fit TRBD1. The CDR3 extends over 19 amino acids. Trimming cost V 10 bases and J 1 base; bases outside gene matches: 18. Per germline, CDR1 SNHLY and CDR2 FYNNEI. This chain's CDR3 is CATPRPDRGQQVSNQPQHF. In DNA form, the CDR3 reads TGTGCCACCCCGAGACCGGACAGGGGGCAACAAGTGAGCAATCAGCCCCAGCATTTT.